The 21 T cell receptor beta chains below all came from one sample that was sequenced in a study of T cell changes during pregnancy in multiple sclerosis. Assay: immunoSEQ multiplex PCR; the TCRdb copy retains only in-frame clones and omits some. The table lists about 60,000 clones, approximately 92% of them singletons. Sample: peripheral blood, taken in the first trimester of pregnancy. These receptors originate from a female donor with multiple sclerosis, enrolled in a pregnancy study.

On this clone itself: One end of the junction does not line up with germline, which may come from a read error. Other DNA sequences of this sample code for an identical CDR3. This sequence joins TRBV25-1 and TRBJ2-5; 7 positions agree with TRBD1. Germline-derived CDR1 and CDR2 are MGHDK and SYGVNS. CDR3 size: 13 residues. The CDR3 reads CASSQGQQETQYF. The CDR3 DNA sequence: TGCGCCAGCAGCCAGGGACAGCAAGAGACCCAGTACTTC.

The chain recombines TRBV28 with TRBJ2-7, with D possibly matching TRBD2 (5 bases). Germline lookup yields CDR1 MDHEN and CDR2 SYDVKM. The CDR3 runs 15 residues. Trimming took 2 bases from V and 3 from J, leaving 14 bases between them. This CDR3 reads CASSLRSDGLYEQYF. The CDR3 DNA sequence: TGTGCCAGCAGTTTAAGGAGCGACGGACTCTACGAGCAGTACTTC. Supplemented by reference TRBV28 and TRBJ2-7, the full variable domain reads DVKVTQSSRYLVKRTGEKVFLECVQDMDHENMFWYRQDPGLGLRLIYFSYDVKMKEKGDIPEGYSVSREKKERFSLILESASTNQTSMYLCASSLRSDGLYEQYFGPGTRLTVT.

V usage is TRBV27 and J usage is TRBJ1-2, with D perhaps TRBD1 (6 bases). The V and J ends lost 3 bases and 8 bases respectively, with 16 bases between them. Germline lookup yields CDR1 MNHEY and CDR2 SMNVEV (reference sequence). The CDR3 runs to 14 residues. DNA for the CDR3: TGTGCCAGCAGTTTTCGAAAGACAGGTTGGGGCTACACCTTC. As protein: CASSFRKTGWGYTF.

J is TRBJ1-2 and V is TRBV6-5; 8 bases are shared with TRBD1. This CDR3 is built from 14 residues. Germline CDR1 reads MNHEY; CDR2 reads SVGAGI. The V gene end was trimmed by 2 bases and the J gene end by 7 bases; junction bases not matched to a gene: 6. For the CDR3, the DNA is TGTGCCAGCAGTTACGGACAGGGAAGCTCTGGCTACACCTTC. Protein: CASSYGQGSSGYTF.

This clone was seen just once. V gene TRBV27 combines with J gene TRBJ1-3, with D possibly being TRBD1 (6 bases). Trimming removed 4 bases at V and 2 bases at J, with 18 bases between. This CDR3 is 17 amino acids long. The germline V gene has CDR1 MNHEY and CDR2 SMNVEV (reference sequence). DNA for the CDR3: TGTGCCAGCAGTTCTGCAGGGCGGGGGGCGACTGGAAACACCATATATTTT. Translation gives CASSSAGRGATGNTIYF.

Turning to this clone: This specimen includes other DNA sequences encoding the same CDR3. The rearrangement joins TRBV18 to TRBJ2-5; the match to TRBD2 covers 7 bases. J lost 5 bases, V lost 1 base, and 1 base had no gene match. Germline V gene data show CDR1 as KGHSH and CDR2 as LQKENI. The CDR3 is 13 residues long. Here the CDR3 reads CASSPQGGETQYF. The CDR3 nucleotides read TGTGCCAGCTCACCACAGGGAGGGGAGACCCAGTACTTC.

This clone was counted between two and nine times. V gene TRBV9 combines with J gene TRBJ1-1, with D unresolved. Germline CDR1 and CDR2: SGDLS and YYNGEE. This CDR3 contains 13 residues. V lost 3 bases and J 1 base, leaving 7 bases between the germline ends. The CDR3 loop reads CASSALSNTEAFF. CDR3 sequence (DNA): TGTGCCAGCAGCGCGTTGTCGAACACTGAAGCTTTCTTT.

The V and J genes are TRBV10-3 and TRBJ2-3, with D tentatively TRBD1 (6 bases). The CDR3 sequence is 19 residues long. Germline CDR1 ENHRY, CDR2 SYGVKD. V gave up 3 bases and J gave up 2 bases, with 24 bases separating them. In DNA, the CDR3 is TGTGCCATCAGTGACAAGGGGGAAAAGGGCTTAAGATACACAGATACGCAGTATTTT. It specifies CAISDKGEKGLRYTDTQYF.

This chain joins TRBV19 and TRBJ1-2, with 8 bases fitting TRBD1. The V gene's germline CDR1 is LNHDA and CDR2 SQIVND (reference sequence). J lost 8 bases, V lost 3 bases, and 11 bases had no gene match. This CDR3 region has 15 residues. DNA of the CDR3: TGTGCCAGTAGTATTGGCGCAGGGGGCATGACAGGCTACACCTTC. It codes for CASSIGAGGMTGYTF.

The chain employs TRBV28 and TRBJ2-7; 14 bases match TRBD2. Germline V gene data show CDR1 as MDHEN and CDR2 as SYDVKM. The V segment lost 5 bases and the J segment 1 base; nucleotides outside the gene matches: 10. The CDR3 runs to 18 residues. CDR3: CASSDGTSGSFISYEQYF. In DNA, the CDR3 is TGTGCCAGCAGTGACGGGACTAGCGGGAGCTTTATATCCTACGAGCAGTACTTC.

The rearrangement links TRBV4-1 to TRBJ2-3; 8 positions match TRBD2. V dropped 0 bases and J dropped 4; count of bases not matched to a gene: 12. The CDR3 runs to 18 residues. Germline V gene data show CDR1 as MGHRA and CDR2 as YSYEKL. DNA for the CDR3: TGCGCCAGCAGCCAAGATATTCCCCCAGCGGGAGTCGCAGATACGCAGTATTTT. This codes for CASSQDIPPAGVADTQYF.

This clone was detected once. This chain connects TRBV6-5 to TRBJ1-1; no clear D. This CDR3 is 15 amino acids long. The V gene's germline CDR1 is MNHEY and CDR2 SVGAGI. With 0 bases removed from V and 2 bases from J, the gap between germline ends came to 10 bases. CDR3 in DNA: TGTGCCAGCAGTTACTCGAGGGCATCCAACACTGAAGCTTTCTTT. This sequence encodes CASSYSRASNTEAFF.

This clone is a singleton in its sample. The chain combines TRBV19 with TRBJ1-2; the match to TRBD1 covers 8 bases. The CDR3 is 14 amino acids. The V gene's germline CDR1 is LNHDA and CDR2 SQIVND (reference sequence). V shed 5 bases, J shed 12 bases, and the junction held 14 bases outside the gene matches. Here the CDR3 reads CASSYTTGGVSDTF. The CDR3 DNA is TGTGCCAGTAGTTATACAACAGGGGGAGTATCGGACACCTTC.

V usage is TRBV6-6 and J usage is TRBJ2-7; possible D gene TRBD1, 6 bases. CDR1 MNHNY and CDR2 SVGAGI come from the germline V gene (reference sequence). Trimming stripped 5 bases from V and 4 bases from J, with 9 bases between. This CDR3 has 12 amino acids. CDR3 in DNA: TGTGCCAGCAGTCTCAGGGGTTACGAGCAGTACTTC. It is translated as CASSLRGYEQYF.

The V call is TRBV2, the J call TRBJ1-2, with TRBD1 matching 8 bases. The CDR3 spans 14 residues. V shed 4 bases, J shed 1 base, and the junction held 2 bases outside the gene matches. Germline values: CDR1 SNHLY, CDR2 FYNNEI. CDR3 DNA: TGTGCCAGCAGTGTACAGGGGGTTAACTATGGCTACACCTTC. Residues: CASSVQGVNYGYTF. The whole variable domain, filled in from reference TRBV2 and TRBJ1-2, reads EPEVTQTPSHQVTQMGQEVILRCVPISNHLYFYWYRQILGQKVEFLVSFYNNEISEKSEIFDDQFSVERPDGSNFTLKIRSTKLEDSAMYFCASSVQGVNYGYTFGSGTRLTVV.

The V call is TRBV15, the J call TRBJ2-3; a weak D match, TRBD2 (5 bases). V was shortened by 2 bases and J by 1 base, with 7 bases between the two germline ends. CDR1 is LNHNV, CDR2 YYDKDF, per germline (reference sequence). This CDR3 is built from 14 residues. DNA for the CDR3: TGTGCCACCAGCAGAACCGGGGGCACAGATACGCAGTATTTT. Translating it yields CATSRTGGTDTQYF.

The genes are TRBV5-4 and TRBJ1-2, with TRBD1 matching 7 bases. In germline, CDR1 is SGHNT, CDR2 YYREEE (reference sequence). The V and J ends lost 0 bases and 4 bases, in that order; junction bases with no gene match: 9. The CDR3 has 16 residues. The CDR3 sequence is CASSLDRTGQGYGYTF. In DNA, the CDR3 is TGTGCCAGCAGCTTGGATAGGACAGGCCAAGGCTATGGCTACACCTTC.

The chain is built from TRBV27 and TRBJ2-5; 8 nucleotides line up with TRBD2. The J call may be wrong; the DNA end is better matched by TRBJ2-7. The length of the CDR3 is 15 residues. The germline V gene encodes CDR1 MNHEY and CDR2 SMNVEV (reference sequence). The CDR3 reads CASSFEAGASYEQYF. The CDR3 nucleotides read TGTGCCAGCAGTTTCGAAGCGGGAGCCTCCTACGAGCAGTACTTC.

This clone was seen only once. The gene calls are TRBV29-1 and TRBJ2-3; 8 bases fit TRBD2. This CDR3 is 14 amino acids long. The junction had 6 bases not matched to a gene; V was cut back by 7 bases and J by 0 bases. Germline V gene data show CDR1 as SQVTM and CDR2 as ANQGSEA. CDR3 loop: CSAPGLASTDTQYF. CDR3 nucleotide sequence: TGCAGCGCTCCCGGACTAGCTAGCACAGATACGCAGTATTTT.

The rearrangement uses TRBV4-3 and TRBJ2-5; D is possibly TRBD2 (6 bases). CDR1 LGHNA and CDR2 YSLEER come from the germline V gene. V was clipped by 0 bases and J by 0 bases, with 14 bases between them. This CDR3 contains 17 residues. Written as DNA, the CDR3 is TGCGCCAGCAGCCAAGATCTTGGGGGGTCGTACCAAGAGACCCAGTACTTC. This encodes CASSQDLGGSYQETQYF.

The rearrangement joins TRBV5-6 to TRBJ2-2; TRBD1 might be the D (6 bases). With 4 bases removed from V and 8 bases from J, the gap between germline ends came to 9 bases. The CDR3 has 12 amino acids. Germline assignment: CDR1 SGHDT and CDR2 YYEEEE. The CDR3: CASSLGAGELFF. CDR3 DNA sequence: TGTGCCAGCAGCCTGGGGGCGGGGGAGCTGTTTTTT.